One TCR beta chain is described in this entry. These data come from a study of blood T cell repertoires in COVID-19. Methods used by the authors: Reference gene primer amplification in the assay estimated nucleated cell counts. The assay was immunoSEQ multiplex PCR, and TCRdb's table has in-frame clones only and misses some. The D gene and trimming were derived from the DNA, and the V and J assignments and clone size from that table. The table includes around 160,000 clones, approximately 80% detected once. The sample was PBMCs or T cells enriched from blood (not recorded which). The clonotype originates from a woman between 55 and 75 years old who had recovered from COVID-19.

The CDR3 DNA sequence: TGTGCCAGCACAAGGGACAGGCAGTACGGCTACACCTTC. Its protein product is CASTRDRQYGYTF. The chain carries TRBV7-2 and TRBJ1-2; 8 bases align to TRBD1. Germline lookup yields CDR1 SGHTA and CDR2 FQGNSA. This CDR3 region has 13 residues. V gave up 7 bases and J gave up 8 bases; unmatched junction bases: 9.